This is a list of T cell receptor beta chains from one sample in a study of siplizumab effects on memory and regulatory T cells. TCRdb keeps only in-frame clones here, not all; method: immunoSEQ multiplex PCR. The sample includes about 3,400 clones, about half of them seen just once. These receptors have no identified antigens. The sequenced sample was CFSE-low (dividing) CD4+ T cells sorted from an allogeneic mixed lymphocyte reaction. The receptors here all came from a human donor in good health; the cells came from an allogeneic mixed lymphocyte reaction. Both conserved end residues are part of each CDR3. D genes are given only for firm matches. Expanded clones are given a class, and other clones once, few, many or no size at all.

>-|TRBV5-1|few|TRBJ2-3
CASSTDLTDTQYF
TGCGCCAGCAGCACCGACCTCACAGATACGCAGTATTTT
>-|TRBV28|few|TRBJ2-5
CASSGPPIGRETQYF
TGTGCCAGCAGTGGCCCCCCGATTGGGAGAGAGACCCAGTACTTC
>TRBD1|TRBV30|-|TRBJ1-1
CAWRGAGTGGWNEAFF
TGTGCCTGGAGGGGGGCCGGGACAGGGGGCTGGAATGAAGCTTTCTTT
>-|TRBV7-2|few|TRBJ2-1
CASSWPWGEGDNEQFF
TGTGCCAGCAGCTGGCCTTGGGGTGAGGGTGACAATGAGCAGTTCTTC
>-|TRBV4-1|few|TRBJ1-4
CASSPGGLIEKLFF
TGCGCCAGCAGCCCCGGGGGCCTAATAGAAAAACTGTTTTTT
>-|TRBV25-1|-|TRBJ1-2
CASSERPFSYTF
TGTGCCAGCAGTGAACGTCCCTTCAGCTACACCTTC
>-|TRBV7-2|-|TRBJ2-3
CASSPPRASGTDTQYF
TGTGCCAGCAGCCCTCCCCGCGCTAGCGGCACAGATACGCAGTATTTT
>-|TRBV7-2|-|TRBJ2-5
CASSPVVAETQYF
TGTGCCAGCAGCCCAGTCGTTGCAGAGACCCAGTACTTC
>-|TRBV7-9|-|TRBJ2-5
CASRTWVGDYQETQYF
TGTGCCAGCAGGACCTGGGTGGGCGATTACCAAGAGACCCAGTACTTC
>TRBD1|TRBV2|-|TRBJ2-3
CASGTGGADTQYF
TGTGCCAGCGGGACAGGGGGGGCAGATACGCAGTATTTT
>-|TRBV5-1|-|TRBJ1-2
CATSEGGNYGYTF
TGCGCCACCTCAGAGGGAGGGAACTATGGCTACACCTTC
>TRBD2|TRBV11-2|-|TRBJ2-1
CASSLAGGYNEQFF
TGTGCCAGCAGCTTAGCGGGGGGCTACAATGAGCAGTTCTTC
>TRBD1|TRBV25-1|-|TRBJ1-1
CASSPRQGMGAEAFF
TGTGCCAGCAGTCCAAGACAGGGGATGGGGGCTGAAGCTTTCTTT
>-|TRBV5-1|-|TRBJ2-5
CASSLGQETQYF
TGCGCCAGCAGTTTGGGTCAAGAGACCCAGTACTTC
>-|TRBV6-1|-|TRBJ2-1
CASTSLGEQFF
TGTGCCAGCACCTCCCTAGGAGAGCAGTTCTTC
>TRBD1|TRBV23-1|-|TRBJ1-6
CASGHRDRGINSPLHF
TGCGCCAGCGGGCACCGGGACAGGGGAATAAACTCACCCCTCCACTTT
>-|TRBV4-3|-|TRBJ2-3
CASSQDPPWDTQYF
TGCGCCAGCAGCCAAGATCCCCCCTGGGATACGCAGTATTTT
>-|TRBV28|-|TRBJ2-2
CASSQYTGELFF
TGTGCCAGCAGTCAGTACACCGGGGAGCTGTTTTTT
>TRBD2|TRBV4-1|-|TRBJ2-3
CASSQDGAGGQTDTQYF
TGCGCCAGCAGCCAAGACGGGGCGGGGGGGCAGACAGATACGCAGTATTTT
>-|TRBV11-3|-|TRBJ2-5
CASSLDTGETQYF
TGTGCCAGCAGCTTAGATACGGGGGAGACCCAGTACTTC
>-|TRBV4-1|-|TRBJ1-4
CASSPLGTEKLFF
TGCGCCAGCAGCCCCCTGGGGACTGAAAAACTGTTTTTT
>-|TRBV13|few|TRBJ2-3
CASSLVPGDTQYF
TGTGCCAGCAGCTTAGTTCCAGGGGATACGCAGTATTTT
>TRBD2|TRBV6-1|once|TRBJ2-5
CASSEVAGGRETQYF
TGTGCCAGCAGTGAAGTAGCGGGGGGCAGGGAGACCCAGTACTTC
>TRBD1|TRBV5-8|few|TRBJ2-2
CASSLGDRETGELFF
TGTGCCAGCAGCTTGGGAGACAGGGAAACCGGGGAGCTGTTTTTT
>-|TRBV7-9|few|TRBJ1-6
CASSSGSDNSPLHF
TGTGCCAGCAGCTCAGGGTCGGATAATTCACCCCTCCACTTT
>TRBD1|TRBV5-1|-|TRBJ1-1
CASSLGQLMNTEAFF
TGCGCCAGCAGCCTGGGACAGCTAATGAACACTGAAGCTTTCTTT
>-|TRBV29-1|-|TRBJ1-1
CSVSWTDGEAFF
TGCAGCGTTTCCTGGACTGACGGCGAAGCTTTCTTT
>-|TRBV7-8|-|TRBJ1-4
CASRDTRGATNEKLFF
TGTGCCAGCAGAGACACGCGGGGAGCAACTAATGAAAAACTGTTTTTT
>-|TRBV19|-|TRBJ2-7
CASSISQFSYEQYF
TGTGCCAGTAGTATCTCACAGTTCTCCTACGAGCAGTACTTC
>TRBD1|TRBV6-1|-|TRBJ1-2
CASSEVTGAYGYTF
TGTGCCAGCAGTGAAGTGACAGGGGCCTATGGCTACACCTTC
>-|TRBV28|once|TRBJ2-7
CASSLTVTGFTQYF
TGTGCCAGCAGCCTAACCGTCACAGGCTTCACGCAGTACTTC
>-|TRBV27|-|TRBJ2-3
CAGGLASTDTQYF
TGTGCCGGCGGTCTCGCTAGCACAGATACGCAGTATTTT
>TRBD1|TRBV28|once|TRBJ1-2
CASSSGQGYGYTF
TGTGCCAGCAGTTCGGGACAGGGCTATGGCTACACCTTC
>-|TRBV11-3|-|TRBJ2-2
CASSLVGGANTGELFF
TGTGCCAGCAGCTTAGTGGGGGGTGCGAACACCGGGGAGCTGTTTTTT
>-|TRBV6-1|-|TRBJ1-3
CASSGDRSGNTIYF
TGTGCCAGCAGTGGCGACAGATCTGGAAACACCATATATTTT
>TRBD2|TRBV5-1|-|TRBJ2-5
CASSLSPSGGGETQYF
TGCGCCAGCAGCTTATCCCCTAGCGGGGGGGGAGAGACCCAGTACTTC
>-|TRBV18|-|TRBJ2-7
CASSQSSYEQYF
TGTGCCAGCTCACAGAGCTCCTACGAGCAGTACTTC
>TRBD2|TRBV5-6|-|TRBJ2-1
CASSSNGGAWNEQFF
TGTGCCAGCAGCTCTAACGGGGGGGCCTGGAATGAGCAGTTCTTC
>-|TRBV10-3|-|TRBJ2-1
CAISGASSDEQFF
TGTGCCATCAGTGGAGCTAGCTCGGATGAGCAGTTCTTC
>-|TRBV5-6|-|TRBJ1-6
CASSLLSSSTGGSPLHF
TGTGCCAGCAGCTTGCTATCGTCCAGCACCGGGGGGTCACCCCTCCACTTT
>-|TRBV10-3|-|TRBJ2-2
CAISDTATGELFF
TGTGCCATCAGTGATACAGCCACCGGGGAGCTGTTTTTT
>-|TRBV4-1|-|TRBJ2-7
CASSQERQFSSYEQYF
TGCGCCAGCAGCCAAGAACGACAGTTTAGCTCCTACGAGCAGTACTTC